The clone carrying this TCR beta chain has a handful of counts. Its antigen remains unknown. The sample originates from a study of T cell repertoires in aging, cancer and after chemotherapy. As for the study in general: Donor ages fell into six groups from 30 or younger up to 70 or older. Healthy donor repertoires were recorded over several months to years and showed clear clonal overlap. Study results and caveats: Immunological memory after chemotherapy cannot be judged from the repertoire data.

A mixed TRB-A/B primer pool amplified rearranged TRB by multiplex touch-down PCR. Each CDR3 protein gets one entry after TCRdb re-called the multiplex PCR reads with MiXCR. Of some 8,000 distinct CDR3 sequences in the sample, about 33% were seen once. Trimming pared 6 bases from V and 2 bases from J, leaving 11 bases between. CDR1 is MNHEY, CDR2 SMNVEV, per germline (reference sequence). CDR3 size: 14 residues. Amplification of TCR beta used genomic DNA extracted from peripheral blood. Sequencing input: blood. This receptor was identified in a human donor in good health. The chain has TRBV27 and TRBJ2-4; D is uncertain. This CDR3 is CASSSLGSKNIQYF. In nucleotides, the CDR3 is TGTGCCAGCAGCTCCTTAGGGTCCAAAAACATTCAGTACTTC.